This T cell receptor (beta chain) stems from a study of blood T cell repertoires in COVID-19. Study overall: The United States, Italy and Spain provided the acute and convalescent COVID-19 samples. The cDNA or gDNA used as material had been derived from T cells, B-cell-depleted T cells, or PBMCs.

Original methodology: Reference gene primer amplification yielded estimated nucleated cell counts. Sequencing was performed with immunoSEQ multiplex PCR; in TCRdb, only in-frame clones are kept and a portion is missing. V and J calls and clone size are as listed in that table; D and trimming were resolved from the DNA. This table holds tens of thousands of clones, approximately 83% found once. V was trimmed by 4 bases and J by 1 base, leaving 12 bases between them. The CDR3 sequence is 15 residues long. The sequence was collected from a human donor in a cohort sampled during active COVID-19. The sequenced sample was peripheral blood. This chain links TRBV5-3 with TRBJ1-5, with D possibly matching TRBD1 (5 bases). TRBV5-3 is sorted into the ORF group, with uncertain function. This chain's CDR3 is CARSKGLPSNQPQHF. In DNA, the CDR3 is TGTGCCAGAAGCAAGGGACTCCCAAGCAATCAGCCCCAGCATTTT.